This is a list of T cell receptor beta chains from one sample in a study of OX40 agonist ivuxolimab in advanced cancers. The method was immunoSEQ multiplex PCR; TCRdb's version includes in-frame clones alone and lacks a portion of them. The sample comprises 120,000 or so clones, roughly nine tenths of which are singletons, and 0.27% rests with the top ten. Sequences were derived from CD4+ or CD8+ T cells sorted from blood, sampled in a trial of the OX40 agonist ivuxolimab. Receptors were obtained from an adult with an advanced solid tumor such as melanoma, head and neck, liver or kidney cancer. Each CDR3 is given with its conserved first and last residue. D genes are given only for firm matches. Clone size is not always given. Where it is, it says once, few, many or a class for expanded clones.

TRBV28	12	-	-	TRBJ1-5	TGTGCCAGCAGTCAGGGAGCTCAGCCCCAGCATTTT	CASSQGAQPQHF
TRBV7-6	14	-	-	TRBJ1-1	TGTGCCAGCAGCCAGGGAGGGGTAAACACTGAAGCTTTCTTT	CASSQGGVNTEAFF
TRBV5-4	15	-	-	TRBJ2-2	TGTGCCAGCAGGATTCGGGGAGAGAACACCGGGAAGCTGTTTTTT	CASRIRGENTGKLFF
TRBV19	14	TRBD1	-	TRBJ1-4	TGTGCCAGTAGTACCGGGACAGGGGGAGAAAAACTGTTTTTT	CASSTGTGGEKLFF
TRBV7-3	12	-	-	TRBJ2-3	TGTGCCAGCAGCTTAAACGGACGTACGCAGTATTTT	CASSLNGRTQYF
TRBV6-1	13	-	-	TRBJ2-5	TGTGCCAGCAGGTTAGGGGGTCTAGAGACCCAGTACTTC	CASRLGGLETQYF
TRBV19	15	TRBD1	-	TRBJ2-6	TGTGCCAGTAGAGAACAGGGGGCTGGGGCCAACGTCCTGACTTTC	CASREQGAGANVLTF
TRBV10-3	15	-	once	TRBJ1-2	TGTGCCATCAGTGAGCCGGGGGCGAGCCCCTATGGCTACACCTTC	CAISEPGASPYGYTF
TRBV30	11	-	-	TRBJ1-6	TGTGCCTGGAGTGTAGGTTTGCCCCTCCACTTT	CAWSVGLPLHF
TRBV5-1	14	TRBD1	-	TRBJ2-5	TGCGCCAGCAGCTGGGGAGACAGGGATGAGACCCAGTACTTC	CASSWGDRDETQYF
TRBV11-2	13	-	-	TRBJ1-5	TGTGCCAGCAGCTTAGATCTGGGTCAGCCCCAGCATTTT	CASSLDLGQPQHF
TRBV19	14	-	-	TRBJ2-7	TGTGCCAGTAGTATGCAGGGAGTTTGGTACGAGCAGTACTTC	CASSMQGVWYEQYF
TRBV28	14	-	-	TRBJ1-1	TGTGCCAGCAGTTTATTTTCTAGGGACACTGAAGCTTTCTTT	CASSLFSRDTEAFF
TRBV11-1	13	-	few	TRBJ2-2	TGTGCCAGCAGCTCGTACAGGTCCGGGGAGCTGTTTTTT	CASSSYRSGELFF
TRBV7-9	16	-	-	TRBJ1-1	TGTGCCAGCAGCTTATCAGGCGGAGGGGGGAACACTGAAGCTTTCTTT	CASSLSGGGGNTEAFF
TRBV5-4	17	-	-	TRBJ1-1	TGTGCCAGCAGCTTGGGGGAATCGCAGGGGTTTGGCACTGAAGCTTTCTTT	CASSLGESQGFGTEAFF
TRBV5-4	15	TRBD2	-	TRBJ2-5	TGTGCCAGCAGCTTGGGACTAGCGGGCCAAGAGACCCAGTACTTC	CASSLGLAGQETQYF
TRBV7-2	15	TRBD1	once	TRBJ1-2	TGTGCCAGCAGCCTCAGGACAGGCGAACTCTATGGCTACACCTTC	CASSLRTGELYGYTF
TRBV7-2	15	-	-	TRBJ1-5	TGTGCCAGCAGCTTATTAGCCCGTAGCAATCAGCCCCAGCATTTT	CASSLLARSNQPQHF
TRBV7-3	16	TRBD2	-	TRBJ2-1	TGTGCCAGCAGCCCGTACGAGCGGGGGGGACGGAATGAGCAGTTCTTC	CASSPYERGGRNEQFF
TRBV18	17	TRBD1	once	TRBJ1-3	TGTGCCAGCTCCCCGCTAGGACAGGTTCTCTCTGGAAACACCATATATTTT	CASSPLGQVLSGNTIYF
TRBV29-1	15	-	-	TRBJ2-2	TGCAGCGTTGGTTTAAAGTGGGGGCGCACCGGGGAGCTGTTTTTT	CSVGLKWGRTGELFF
TRBV4-3	15	TRBD1	-	TRBJ2-5	TGCGCCAGCAGCCAAGGACAGGGCAACCAAGAGACCCAGTACTTC	CASSQGQGNQETQYF
TRBV19	18	-	-	TRBJ1-4	TGTGCCAGTAGTCTCCAAATTCCGGGACTTACAACTAATGAAAAACTGTTTTTT	CASSLQIPGLTTNEKLFF
TRBV7-3	14	-	-	TRBJ2-1	TGTGCCAGCAGCTTAGGGGGTGGTCGAGATGAGCAGTTCTTC	CASSLGGGRDEQFF
TRBV10-3	14	TRBD1	once	TRBJ1-1	TGTGCCATCAGAGCAGGGGGCCAGAACACTGAAGCTTTCTTT	CAIRAGGQNTEAFF
TRBV7-2	13	-	-	TRBJ1-1	TGTGCCAGCAGCCCCCACAAGGACACTGAAGCTTTCTTT	CASSPHKDTEAFF
TRBV5-1	14	-	-	TRBJ1-3	TGCGCCAGCAGCCAGTCTAGCTCTGGAAACACCATATATTTT	CASSQSSSGNTIYF
TRBV7-9	14	-	once	TRBJ2-7	TGTGCCAGCAGCTCCTCGGGACACTACTACGAGCAGTACTTC	CASSSSGHYYEQYF
TRBV19	15	TRBD2	few	TRBJ2-3	TGTGCCAGTAGTATGAGCGGGAGTGAGTTAGATACGCAGTATTTT	CASSMSGSELDTQYF
TRBV20-1	11	-	-	TRBJ2-3	TGCAGTGCTATGGTTACAGATACGCAGTATTTT	CSAMVTDTQYF
TRBV7-9	18	-	-	TRBJ1-1	TGTGCCAGCAGCTTTCCCCGACAGAAAGGAGGCCCGAACACTGAAGCTTTCTTT	CASSFPRQKGGPNTEAFF
TRBV5-4	15	TRBD1	few	TRBJ2-1	TGTGCCAGCAGCTCTGGGACAGGGGGGTACAATGAGCAGTTCTTC	CASSSGTGGYNEQFF
TRBV19	14	-	-	TRBJ1-4	TGTGCCAGTAGTTGGGGGGGCACTAATGAAAAACTGTTTTTT	CASSWGGTNEKLFF
TRBV27	15	-	-	TRBJ1-1	TGTGCCAGCAGTTCCCTAGGGGTAATGAACACTGAAGCTTTCTTT	CASSSLGVMNTEAFF
TRBV5-1	14	-	-	TRBJ1-2	TGCGCCAGCAGCTTGGAACAGGCGAACTATGGCTACACCTTC	CASSLEQANYGYTF
TRBV19	14	-	-	TRBJ2-7	TGTGCCAGTAGTATCTCCTCAAATTCCTACGAGCAGTACTTC	CASSISSNSYEQYF
TRBV19	16	TRBD1	-	TRBJ1-5	TGTGCCACCCGGACAGGGGGCGGCGGGGGCAATCAGCCCCAGCATTTT	CATRTGGGGGNQPQHF
TRBV28	14	TRBD1	-	TRBJ1-1	TGTGCCAGCAGTCGACAGGGAGAGGACACTGAAGCTTTCTTT	CASSRQGEDTEAFF
TRBV30	13	TRBD1	-	TRBJ1-2	TGTGCCTGGGATCAGACAGGGGGCTATGGCTACACCTTC	CAWDQTGGYGYTF
TRBV7-2	14	-	-	TRBJ2-5	TGTGCCAGCAGCTTAGGGGGACACCAAGAGACCCAGTACTTC	CASSLGGHQETQYF
TRBV7-2	13	-	-	TRBJ2-2	TGTGCCAGCAGCACACAGGGAGCCGGGGAGCTGTTTTTT	CASSTQGAGELFF
TRBV7-2	13	TRBD1	-	TRBJ1-2	TGTGCCAGCAGCCCCATGACAGGGGTTGGCTACACCTTC	CASSPMTGVGYTF
TRBV27	13	-	-	TRBJ2-2	TGTGCCAGCAGGGATCCAGGGGTGCGGGAGCTGTTTTTT	CASRDPGVRELFF
TRBV7-2	13	-	-	TRBJ1-2	TGTGCCAGCAGCTTGTCGTCCTCCTATGGCTACACCTTC	CASSLSSSYGYTF
TRBV11-3	13	TRBD2	-	TRBJ2-1	TGTGCCAGCAGCCACGAGGGAGGGACTGAGCAGTTCTTC	CASSHEGGTEQFF
TRBV19	14	-	-	TRBJ2-7	TGTGCCAGTAGTATCGGTCTAGCCGTGGGCGAGCAGTACTTC	CASSIGLAVGEQYF
TRBV4-3	17	-	-	TRBJ1-3	TGCGCCAGCAGCCAAGGAAACGAGGGCCTCTCTGGAAACACCATATATTTT	CASSQGNEGLSGNTIYF
TRBV2	15	TRBD1	once	TRBJ2-5	TGTGCCAGCAAGGCGGACAGGGGATTCCAGGAGACCCAGTACTTC	CASKADRGFQETQYF
TRBV7-3	13	-	-	TRBJ2-5	TGTGCCAGCAGCCCGGGCCTACAAGAGACCCAGTACTTC	CASSPGLQETQYF
TRBV7-8	13	-	once	TRBJ1-2	TGTGCCAGCAGCTTGGGAGACAGATATGGCTACACCTTC	CASSLGDRYGYTF
TRBV19	15	TRBD2	-	TRBJ2-5	TGTGCCAGTAACAAGCGGGGCAGCCCCCAAGAGACCCAGTACTTC	CASNKRGSPQETQYF
TRBV19	13	-	-	TRBJ1-2	TGTGCCAGTACCGGTGTGGTAGGGGAGGGCTACACCTTC	CASTGVVGEGYTF
TRBV5-8	18	-	-	TRBJ2-5	TGTGCCAGCAGCTTGGGATTGGTGTGGGGGACCAAACAAGAGACCCAGTACTTC	CASSLGLVWGTKQETQYF
TRBV5-8	14	-	-	TRBJ1-5	TGTGCCAGCAGCCTCCGGGACAACAATCAGCCCCAGCATTTT	CASSLRDNNQPQHF
TRBV2	13	-	-	TRBJ1-2	TGTGCCAGAGGCGGGCGGGGCTTTTATGGCTACACCTTC	CARGGRGFYGYTF
TRBV19	15	TRBD1	-	TRBJ1-6	TGTGCCAGTAGTATAGAAACAGGGGCCACTTCACCCCTCCACTTT	CASSIETGATSPLHF
TRBV5-1	14	-	-	TRBJ1-1	TGCGCCAGCAGCTTGTCTTTGTCGAACACTGAAGCTTTCTTT	CASSLSLSNTEAFF
TRBV19	12	-	-	TRBJ1-2	TGTGCCAGTAGTATTAACCACTATGGCTACACCTTC	CASSINHYGYTF
TRBV27	14	-	-	TRBJ2-5	TGTGCCAGCAGTTTATCGAGGGCTTTTGTGACCCAGTACTTC	CASSLSRAFVTQYF